One sample yielded the 8 T cell receptor beta chains listed below, sequenced in a study of T-cell reconstitution after alpha-beta-depleted transplantation in children. Molecular barcoding with unique molecular identifiers was used for the TCRbeta library. TCRdb reprocessed the PCR reads via MiXCR and lists one record per CDR3 protein. Found here are 190,000 or so distinct CDR3 sequences, less than 8% of them singletons; the top ten hold about 3%. The specimen comprised PBMCs from the stem cell graft donor, sampled from the stem cell graft. These TCRs come from a human donor who donated a stem cell graft to a child with Wiskott-Aldrich syndrome.

The chain is built from TRBV30 and TRBJ2-1, with 7 nucleotides matching TRBD2. V gave up 3 bases and J gave up 7 bases; unmatched junction bases: 6. The CDR3 length is 13 residues. Germline V gene lookup returns CDR1 GTSNPN and CDR2 SVGIG (reference sequence). For the CDR3, the DNA is TGTGCCTGGAGGGCTGGGGGGGGGAATGAGCAGTTCTTC. Translated: CAWRAGGGNEQFF.

This clonotype was recorded a few times. The V gene is TRBV18, the J gene TRBJ1-4; 9 nucleotides agree with TRBD1. CDR3 length equals 17 residues. Germline CDR1 reads KGHSH; CDR2 reads LQKENI. The V and J ends lost 0 bases and 8 bases, in that order; junction bases with no gene match: 10. The CDR3 DNA sequence: TGTGCCAGCTCACCACCAAACGCCGGACAGGGGTACGAAAAACTGTTTTTT. Translation gives CASSPPNAGQGYEKLFF.

This clonotype was found a few times. The chain uses TRBV7-9 and TRBJ2-7; 9 nucleotides align to TRBD2. Germline V gives CDR1 SEHNR, CDR2 FQNEAQ (reference sequence). With V trimmed by 5 bases and J by 0 bases, 2 bases remained unmatched. The CDR3 consists of 14 residues. The CDR3 loop is CASSPSGVSYEQYF. CDR3 nucleotides: TGTGCCAGCAGCCCTAGCGGGGTCTCCTACGAGCAGTACTTC.

The chain employs TRBV6-1 and TRBJ1-6; no clear D. Deletions cut 7 bases from V and 0 bases from J, with 13 bases between. CDR1 and CDR2 from the germline V gene are MNHNS and SASEGT. The CDR3 totals 16 residues. The CDR3 spells CASNSGGSSYNSPLHF. The CDR3 DNA follows: TGTGCCAGCAACTCTGGAGGGAGCTCCTATAATTCACCCCTCCACTTT.

This clonotype was observed many times. The chain links TRBV29-1 to TRBJ2-1; 11 positions match TRBD2. Per the germline V gene, CDR1 is SQVTM and CDR2 is ANQGSEA. The CDR3 is 13 residues long. V was clipped by 6 bases and J by 9 bases; unmatched bases: 7. CDR3 coding DNA: TGCAGCGTCTTACTAGCGGGAGTTGGTGAGCAGTTCTTC. This sequence encodes CSVLLAGVGEQFF.

This clonotype was seen more than once but under ten times. The rearrangement joins TRBV6-5 to TRBJ2-5, with D possibly TRBD2 on 5 matching bases. The ends were cut back, 2 bases at V and 5 bases at J, with 21 bases in the middle. The CDR3 is 17 residues long. CDR1 MNHEY and CDR2 SVGAGI come from the germline V gene. Written as DNA, the CDR3 is TGTGCCAGCAGTTACGGGATTGGCGGGCGGGCGATTGAGACCCAGTACTTC. This sequence encodes CASSYGIGGRAIETQYF.

The gene calls are TRBV7-8 and TRBJ1-5; 7 bases fit TRBD1. Germline V gene lookup returns CDR1 SGHVS and CDR2 FQNEAQ. Germline trimming cut 1 base from V and 3 bases from J; bases unmatched to any gene: 3. The CDR3 is made up of 15 amino acids. CDR3 nucleotide sequence: TGTGCCAGCAGCTTAGGGGGACAGCCCAATCAGCCCCAGCATTTT. It specifies CASSLGGQPNQPQHF.

This clonotype was seen many times. V is TRBV2 and J is TRBJ2-1; 8 bases agree with TRBD1. CDR3 length equals 16 residues. The V and J ends lost 1 base and 7 bases, in that order; junction bases with no gene match: 9. Germline values: CDR1 SNHLY, CDR2 FYNNEI. In nucleotides, the CDR3 is TGTGCCAGCAGTGAAGTTCTGGGACAGGTAGGAAATGAGCAGTTCTTC. Its translation is CASSEVLGQVGNEQFF. The full variable domain, completed using reference TRBV2 and TRBJ2-1, is EPEVTQTPSHQVTQMGQEVILRCVPISNHLYFYWYRQILGQKVEFLVSFYNNEISEKSEIFDDQFSVERPDGSNFTLKIRSTKLEDSAMYFCASSEVLGQVGNEQFFGPGTRLTVL.